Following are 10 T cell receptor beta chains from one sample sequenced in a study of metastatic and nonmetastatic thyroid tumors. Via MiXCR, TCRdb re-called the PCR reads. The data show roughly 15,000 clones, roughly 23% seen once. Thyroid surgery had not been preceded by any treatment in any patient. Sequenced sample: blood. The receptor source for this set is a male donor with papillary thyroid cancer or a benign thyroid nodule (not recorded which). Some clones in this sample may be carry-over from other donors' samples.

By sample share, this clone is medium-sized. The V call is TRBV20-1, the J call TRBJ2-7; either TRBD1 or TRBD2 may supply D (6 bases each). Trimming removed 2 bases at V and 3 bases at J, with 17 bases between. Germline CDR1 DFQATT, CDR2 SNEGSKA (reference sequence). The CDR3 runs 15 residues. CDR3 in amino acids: CSARKMGGHLYEQYF. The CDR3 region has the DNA TGCAGTGCTAGAAAGATGGGGGGACACCTCTACGAGCAGTACTTC.

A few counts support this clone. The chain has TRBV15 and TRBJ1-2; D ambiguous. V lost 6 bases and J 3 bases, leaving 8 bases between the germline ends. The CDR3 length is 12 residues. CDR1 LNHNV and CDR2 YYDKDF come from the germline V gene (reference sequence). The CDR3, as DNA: TGTGCCACCAGACGGGCGGACTATGGCTACACCTTC. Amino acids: CATRRADYGYTF. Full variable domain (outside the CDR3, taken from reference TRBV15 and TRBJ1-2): DAMVIQNPRYQVTQFGKPVTLSCSQTLNHNVMYWYQQKSSQAPKLLFHYYDKDFNNEADTPDNFQSRRPNTSFCFLDIRSPGLGDTAMYLCATRRADYGYTFGSGTRLTVV.

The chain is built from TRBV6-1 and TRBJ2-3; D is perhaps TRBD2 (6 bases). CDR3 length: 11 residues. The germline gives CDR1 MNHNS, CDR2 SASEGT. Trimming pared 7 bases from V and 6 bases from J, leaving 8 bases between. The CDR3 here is CASTSADTQYF. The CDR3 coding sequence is TGTGCCAGCACTAGCGCGGATACGCAGTATTTT.

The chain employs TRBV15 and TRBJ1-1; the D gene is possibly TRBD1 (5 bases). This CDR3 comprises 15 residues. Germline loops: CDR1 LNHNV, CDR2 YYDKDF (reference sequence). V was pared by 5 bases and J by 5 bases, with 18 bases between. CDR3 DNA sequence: TGTGCCACCAGCGGTGAGAGGGGCGTCGGTACTGAAGCTTTCTTT. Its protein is CATSGERGVGTEAFF.

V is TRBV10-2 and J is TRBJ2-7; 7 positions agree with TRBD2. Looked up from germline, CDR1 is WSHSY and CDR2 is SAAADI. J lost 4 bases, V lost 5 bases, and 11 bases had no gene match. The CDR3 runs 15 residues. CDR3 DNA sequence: TGCGCCAGCAGTTACTACGGGACTACCTCATACGAGCAGTACTTC. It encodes CASSYYGTTSYEQYF.

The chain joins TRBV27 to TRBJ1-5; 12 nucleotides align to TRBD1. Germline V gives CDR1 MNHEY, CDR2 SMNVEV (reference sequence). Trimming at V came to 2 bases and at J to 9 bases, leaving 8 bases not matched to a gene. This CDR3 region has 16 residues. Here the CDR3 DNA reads TGTGCCAGCAGTTTACTGGGACAGGGGGCGACTCGGCCCCAGCATTTT. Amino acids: CASSLLGQGATRPQHF.

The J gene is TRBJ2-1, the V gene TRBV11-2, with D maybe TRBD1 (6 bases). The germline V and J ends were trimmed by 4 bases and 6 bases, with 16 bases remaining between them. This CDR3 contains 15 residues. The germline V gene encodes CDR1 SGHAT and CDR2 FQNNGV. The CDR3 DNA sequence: TGTGCCAGCAGCTCCCCTCGGGACAAATCCAATGAGCAGTTCTTC. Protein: CASSSPRDKSNEQFF.

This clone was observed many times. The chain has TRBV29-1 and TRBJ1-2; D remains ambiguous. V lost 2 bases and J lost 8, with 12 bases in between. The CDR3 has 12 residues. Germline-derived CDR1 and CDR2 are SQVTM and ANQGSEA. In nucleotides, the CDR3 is TGCAGCGTTGAAAAGCCCCCAGTGGGCTACACCTTC. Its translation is CSVEKPPVGYTF.

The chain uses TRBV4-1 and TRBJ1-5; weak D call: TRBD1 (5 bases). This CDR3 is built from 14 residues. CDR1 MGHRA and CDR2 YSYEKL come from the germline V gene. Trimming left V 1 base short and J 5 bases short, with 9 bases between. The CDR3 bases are TGCGCCAGCAGCCAAGTCGAGGGGTATCAGCCCCAGCATTTT. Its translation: CASSQVEGYQPQHF.

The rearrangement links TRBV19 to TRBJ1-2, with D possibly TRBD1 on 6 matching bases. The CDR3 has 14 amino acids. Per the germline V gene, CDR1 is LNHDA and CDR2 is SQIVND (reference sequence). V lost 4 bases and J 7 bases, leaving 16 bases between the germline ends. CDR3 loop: CASSNDRLYGGYTF. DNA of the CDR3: TGTGCCAGTAGTAACGACAGGCTTTATGGTGGCTACACCTTC.